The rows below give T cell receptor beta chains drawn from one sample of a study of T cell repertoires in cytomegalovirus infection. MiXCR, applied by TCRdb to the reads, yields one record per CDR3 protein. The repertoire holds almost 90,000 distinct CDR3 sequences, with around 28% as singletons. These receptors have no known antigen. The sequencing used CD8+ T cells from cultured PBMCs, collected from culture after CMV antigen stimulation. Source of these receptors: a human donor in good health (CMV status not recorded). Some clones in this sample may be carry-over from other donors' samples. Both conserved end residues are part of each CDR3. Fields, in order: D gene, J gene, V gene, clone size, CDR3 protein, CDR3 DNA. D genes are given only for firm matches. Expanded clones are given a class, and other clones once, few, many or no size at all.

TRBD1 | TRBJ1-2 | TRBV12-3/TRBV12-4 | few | CASSFGTGEGYTF | TGTGCCAGCAGTTTCGGGACAGGGGAAGGCTACACCTTC
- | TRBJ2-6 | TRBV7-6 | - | CASSLSSGANVLTF | TGTGCCAGCAGCTTGTCCTCTGGGGCCAACGTCCTGACTTTC
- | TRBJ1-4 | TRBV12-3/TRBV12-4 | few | CASSTDIMMELFF | TGTGCCAGCAGTACCGACATTATGATGGAACTGTTTTTT
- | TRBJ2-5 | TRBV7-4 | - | CASSQEGRETQYF | TGTGCCAGCAGCCAGGAAGGACGAGAGACCCAGTACTTC
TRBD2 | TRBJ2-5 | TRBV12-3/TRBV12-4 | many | CASSPGLGLRETQYF | TGTGCCAGCAGTCCGGGACTAGGGTTACGGGAGACCCAGTACTTC
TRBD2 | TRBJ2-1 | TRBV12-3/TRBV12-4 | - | CASSLGLAGGIYNEQFF | TGTGCCAGCAGTTTAGGGCTAGCGGGGGGGATCTACAATGAGCAGTTCTTC
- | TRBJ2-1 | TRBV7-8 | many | CASSLDSAGPYNEQFF | TGTGCCAGCAGCTTAGATTCGGCGGGCCCCTACAATGAGCAGTTCTTC
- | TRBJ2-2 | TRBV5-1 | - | CASSLEHSNTGELFF | TGCGCCAGCAGCTTAGAACACTCGAACACCGGGGAGCTGTTTTTT
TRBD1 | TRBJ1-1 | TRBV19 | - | CASARQGLNTEAFF | TGTGCCAGCGCCCGACAGGGATTGAACACTGAAGCTTTCTTT
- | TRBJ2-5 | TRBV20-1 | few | CSARDPAGQGKTQYF | TGCAGTGCTAGAGATCCGGCGGGGCAGGGAAAGACCCAGTACTTC
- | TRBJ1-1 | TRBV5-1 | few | CASSLVFMNTEAFF | TGCGCCAGCAGCTTGGTATTTATGAACACTGAAGCTTTCTTT
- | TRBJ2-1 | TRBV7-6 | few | CASSLLNEQFF | TGTGCCAGCAGCCTCCTCAATGAGCAGTTCTTC
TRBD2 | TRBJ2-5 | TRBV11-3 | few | CASSPEGAGVGETQYF | TGTGCCAGCAGCCCAGAGGGAGCGGGGGTTGGGGAGACCCAGTACTTC
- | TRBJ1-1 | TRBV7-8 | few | CASSLTGARAEAFF | TGTGCCAGCAGCTTGACGGGGGCGCGTGCTGAAGCTTTCTTT
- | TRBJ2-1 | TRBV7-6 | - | CASSFPYSTEQFF | TGTGCCAGCAGCTTTCCATATTCTACTGAGCAGTTCTTC
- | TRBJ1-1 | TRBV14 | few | CASSQTGKGNTEAFF | TGTGCCAGCAGCCAAACAGGGAAGGGGAACACTGAAGCTTTCTTT
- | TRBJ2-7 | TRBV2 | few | CASSESAGYLEQYF | TGTGCCAGCAGTGAATCGGCAGGTTACCTCGAGCAGTACTTC
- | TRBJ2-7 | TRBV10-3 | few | CAISDGGSTYEQYF | TGTGCCATCAGTGATGGGGGCAGCACCTACGAGCAGTACTTC